These 29 T cell receptor beta chains were all obtained from the same sample, sequenced in a study of cytomegalovirus exposure and HLA in healthy donors. PCR amplification relied on 60 Vbeta primers (plus 13 Jbeta primers). TCRdb's copy holds only in-frame clones and misses some; the assay was immunoSEQ multiplex PCR. The sample includes more than 90,000 clones, over 60% of them seen just once. The specimen sequenced was PBMCs. The receptors stem from a human donor in good health.

This clone was seen just once. The CDR3 sequence: CASMRHSQGEQYF. As DNA, the CDR3 is TGTGCCAGTATGAGACATTCGCAGGGCGAGCAGTACTTC. The rearrangement links TRBV19 to TRBJ2-5, with D perhaps TRBD1 (5 bases). The J call is doubtful: the DNA matches TRBJ2-7 better. The CDR3 totals 13 residues. CDR1 is LNHDA, CDR2 SQIVND, per germline (reference sequence).

The J gene is TRBJ2-7, the V gene TRBV5-1; possibly TRBD2 for D (6 bases). Germline-derived CDR1 and CDR2 are SGHRS and YFSETQ. The ends were cut back, 4 bases at V and 6 bases at J, with 17 bases in the middle. This CDR3 has 14 amino acids. The CDR3 bases are TGCGCCAGCAGCCAATCGGGACTGGTGGGCGAGCAGTACTTC. Encoded protein: CASSQSGLVGEQYF.

This CDR3 reads CASSLDGSGSGGERGYTF. The CDR3 bases are TGCGCCAGCAGCTTGGACGGGTCGGGCTCAGGGGGCGAGAGAGGCTACACCTTC. J is TRBJ1-2 and V is TRBV5-1, with 8 positions matching TRBD1. This CDR3 has 18 residues. CDR1 is SGHRS, CDR2 YFSETQ, per germline. The V and J ends lost 0 bases and 8 bases, in that order; junction bases with no gene match: 18.

This clone was counted a few times. The chain is built from TRBV9 and TRBJ2-7; 10 nucleotides align to TRBD2. This CDR3 is 15 amino acids long. CDR1 is SGDLS and CDR2 is YYNGEE in the germline V gene. V shed 3 bases and J 5 bases; nucleotides not matched to a gene: 8. The CDR3 sequence: CASSAQPGLANEQYF. As DNA, the CDR3 is TGTGCCAGCAGCGCCCAACCGGGACTAGCGAACGAGCAGTACTTC.

The chain combines TRBV9 with TRBJ1-2; TRBD1 aligns across 7 bases. J was trimmed by 4 bases and V by 3 bases; bases with no gene match: 6. CDR1 is SGDLS, CDR2 YYNGEE, per germline. The CDR3 has 14 amino acids. CDR3 nucleotides: TGTGCCAGCAGCGACGGGACAGCCCGCTATGGCTACACCTTC. Protein: CASSDGTARYGYTF.

This clone was seen only a few times. The chain combines TRBV7-9 with TRBJ2-7; D might be TRBD2 (5 bases). This CDR3 is built from 13 residues. Per the germline V gene, CDR1 is SEHNR and CDR2 is FQNEAQ (reference sequence). V was pared by 5 bases and J by 6 bases, with 14 bases between. The CDR3 DNA reads as TGTGCCAGCAGCGGCGGTCGAGGGAGCGAGCAGTACTTC. Amino acid sequence: CASSGGRGSEQYF.

The chain joins TRBV7-9 to TRBJ1-5; maybe TRBD1 (6 bases). The V end was cut by 5 bases, the J end by 0 bases, with 11 bases between. The CDR3 sequence is 15 residues long. CDR1 SEHNR and CDR2 FQNEAQ come from the germline V gene (reference sequence). The CDR3 region has the DNA TGTGCCAGCAGCGAAGGGACAAATAGCAATCAGCCCCAGCATTTT. Translation: CASSEGTNSNQPQHF.

V usage is TRBV10-2 and J usage is TRBJ1-1, with 9 bases that match TRBD1. Germline CDR1 is WSHSY and CDR2 is SAAADI. The CDR3 extends over 15 amino acids. The trim removed 3 bases at V and 2 bases at J, leaving 4 bases unmatched. This CDR3 is CASSDGTGINTEAFF. The CDR3 DNA follows: TGCGCCAGCAGTGATGGGACAGGGATAAACACTGAAGCTTTCTTT.

This chain connects TRBV2 to TRBJ2-3; D is possibly TRBD1 (5 bases). In germline, CDR1 is SNHLY, CDR2 FYNNEI. Trimming stripped 6 bases from V and 6 bases from J, with 13 bases between. This CDR3 is built from 13 residues. CDR3 sequence reads: CASRQASTDTQYF. As DNA, the CDR3 is TGTGCCAGCAGACAGGCTTCCACGGATACGCAGTATTTT.

Written as DNA, the CDR3 is TGTGCCATCCGGGACAGAAGTAACTATGGCTACACCTTC. It translates to CAIRDRSNYGYTF. The rearrangement uses TRBV7-9 and TRBJ1-2; 7 nucleotides agree with TRBD1. Germline V gene lookup returns CDR1 SEHNR and CDR2 FQNEAQ (reference sequence). J was trimmed by 1 base and V by 10 bases; bases with no gene match: 6. This CDR3 comprises 13 residues.

The chain carries TRBV7-9 and TRBJ1-1; 7 nucleotides align to TRBD1. CDR1 SEHNR and CDR2 FQNEAQ come from the germline V gene (reference sequence). V gave up 5 bases and J gave up 6 bases; unmatched junction bases: 9. The CDR3 runs to 14 residues. The CDR3 DNA is TGTGCCAGCAGCCCGTCGGGACAGATCTCTGAAGCTTTCTTT. Translated: CASSPSGQISEAFF.

The chain combines TRBV6-5 with TRBJ1-2; TRBD1 matches 11 bases. There are 14 residues in the CDR3. V was pared by 6 bases and J by 4 bases, with 4 bases of the junction left unmatched. Germline CDR1 MNHEY, CDR2 SVGAGI. DNA for the CDR3: TGTGCCAGCAGCCGGACAGGGGGCGGCTATGGCTACACCTTC. Protein: CASSRTGGGYGYTF.

This clone appeared once. The CDR3 spells CASSDSGEASAGELFF. CDR3 nucleotide sequence: TGTGCCAGCAGTGACTCAGGGGAGGCCTCGGCCGGGGAGCTGTTTTTT. The chain is built from TRBV6-4 and TRBJ2-2; D might be TRBD2 (6 bases). The CDR3 is made up of 16 amino acids. Trimming left V 0 bases short and J 6 bases short, with 14 bases between. Germline loops: CDR1 MRHNA, CDR2 SNTAGT.

V gene TRBV7-9 combines with J gene TRBJ1-2; weak D call: TRBD1 (5 bases). The CDR3 totals 15 residues. Germline values: CDR1 SEHNR, CDR2 FQNEAQ (reference sequence). Between the trimmed V and J ends, which lost 2 bases and 5 bases, there was a span of 15 bases. CDR3 sequence: CASSLKGLDGYGYTF. CDR3 DNA sequence: TGTGCCAGCAGCTTAAAGGGGTTGGATGGGTATGGCTACACCTTC. Full variable domain (outside the CDR3, taken from reference TRBV7-9 and TRBJ1-2): DTGVSQNPRHKITKRGQNVTFRCDPISEHNRLYWYRQTLGQGPEFLTYFQNEAQLEKSRLLSDRFSAERPKGSFSTLEIQRTEQGDSAMYLCASSLKGLDGYGYTFGSGTRLTVV.

This chain uses TRBV27 with TRBJ1-2, with 8 bases that match TRBD1. From germline, CDR1 is MNHEY and CDR2 SMNVEV (reference sequence). The CDR3 covers 16 residues. The J segment lost 8 bases and the V segment lost 3 bases, leaving 14 bases of the junction unmatched. In DNA, the CDR3 is TGTGCCAGCAGTTTTATCTCGACAGGGGAAAATAGGGGCTACACCTTC. Protein: CASSFISTGENRGYTF.

This chain links TRBV18 with TRBJ2-3, with 8 bases fitting TRBD1. Unmatched junction bases numbered 10, after V lost 2 bases and J lost 3 bases. This CDR3 spans 17 amino acids. CDR1 is KGHSH and CDR2 is LQKENI in the germline V gene. Written as DNA, the CDR3 is TGTGCCAGCTCACCAAAGGAGACAGGGGTTGGAACAGATACGCAGTATTTT. Protein: CASSPKETGVGTDTQYF.

V gene TRBV10-3 combines with J gene TRBJ2-1; 8 bases align to TRBD2. CDR1 is ENHRY and CDR2 is SYGVKD in the germline V gene. The CDR3 loop spans 15 amino acids. V gave up 4 bases and J gave up 0 bases; unmatched junction bases: 2. The CDR3 DNA reads TGTGCCATCAGTGGACTAGCGAGCTCCTACAATGAGCAGTTCTTC. This translates into CAISGLASSYNEQFF.

The chain is built from TRBV29-1 and TRBJ2-5; TRBD1 matches 9 bases. The end of the DNA is better explained by TRBJ2-7, so the J call may be wrong. CDR3 size: 14 residues. Germline loops: CDR1 SQVTM, CDR2 ANQGSEA. CDR3 DNA sequence: TGCAGCGTTGAAGAGGGGACAGGGTCGTACGAGCAGTACTTC. Its protein is CSVEEGTGSYEQYF.

This rearrangement joins TRBV7-7 to TRBJ2-7, with D maybe TRBD2 (5 bases). Germline CDR1 and CDR2: SSHAT and FNYEAQ (reference sequence). The CDR3 totals 13 residues. Trimming cost V 1 base and J 7 bases, with 11 bases left between them. CDR3 sequence: CASSLDIGGEQYF. The CDR3 nucleotides read TGTGCCAGCAGCTTAGATATCGGCGGGGAGCAGTACTTC.

This rearrangement joins TRBV14 to TRBJ2-5; D not certain. The CDR3 sequence is 11 residues long. Trimming removed 4 bases at V and 8 bases at J, with 8 bases between. The germline V gene has CDR1 SGHDN and CDR2 FVKESK. This CDR3 is CASSPGYTQYF. The CDR3 DNA reads TGTGCCAGCAGCCCCGGGTACACCCAGTACTTC. Filled out from reference TRBV14 and TRBJ2-5, the complete variable domain reads EAGVTQFPSHSVIEKGQTVTLRCDPISGHDNLYWYRRVMGKEIKFLLHFVKESKQDESGMPNNRFLAERTGGTYSTLKVQPAELEDSGVYFCASSPGYTQYFGPGTRLLVL.

This sequence joins TRBV7-9 and TRBJ2-1; 9 nucleotides match TRBD2. Germline values: CDR1 SEHNR, CDR2 FQNEAQ (reference sequence). J lost 7 bases, V lost 5 bases, and 15 bases had no gene match. The CDR3 is 17 amino acids. CDR3 protein: CASSRLDLAGAGNEQFF. The CDR3, as DNA: TGTGCCAGCAGCCGGTTGGATTTAGCGGGAGCGGGAAATGAGCAGTTCTTC.

The rearrangement links TRBV27 to TRBJ1-4; tentative D call: TRBD1 (6 bases). CDR1 MNHEY and CDR2 SMNVEV come from the germline V gene (reference sequence). This CDR3 is built from 14 residues. V was clipped by 2 bases and J by 7 bases, with 11 bases between them. CDR3 amino acids: CASSLNREGEKLFF. Written as DNA, the CDR3 is TGTGCCAGCAGTTTAAACAGGGAAGGTGAAAAACTGTTTTTT.

This chain connects TRBV19 to TRBJ1-2, with 12 positions matching TRBD1. CDR1 LNHDA and CDR2 SQIVND come from the germline V gene (reference sequence). The CDR3 contains 16 residues. The V segment lost 5 bases and the J segment 6 bases; nucleotides outside the gene matches: 10. CDR3 sequence: CASSPGTGGKKNGYTF. The CDR3 bases are TGTGCCAGTAGTCCGGGGACAGGGGGCAAAAAGAATGGCTACACCTTC.

V gene TRBV27 combines with J gene TRBJ2-6, with D maybe TRBD1 (6 bases). Germline V CDR1 and CDR2: MNHEY, SMNVEV (reference sequence). This CDR3 spans 15 amino acids. The V gene lost 6 bases and the J gene lost 0 bases, with 9 bases spanning the gap. CDR3 sequence (DNA): TGTGCCAGCAGGAACAGGGTCTCTGGGGCCAACGTCCTGACTTTC. Residues: CASRNRVSGANVLTF.

The V gene is TRBV5-1, the J gene TRBJ1-2; possible D gene TRBD1, 6 bases. Trimming pared 7 bases from V and 8 bases from J, leaving 24 bases between. Per germline, CDR1 SGHRS and CDR2 YFSETQ. CDR3 length equals 15 residues. The CDR3 region is CASSKGGGVNSGYTF. CDR3 DNA: TGCGCCAGCTCCAAAGGCGGGGGCGTGAACTCCGGCTACACCTTC.

The chain is built from TRBV12-2 and TRBJ2-1; the table gives TRBD2 as D, unverified against the DNA. TRBV12-2 is classified as a pseudogene. There are 14 residues in the CDR3. CDR3 coding DNA: TGTGCAAGTCGCACGAGACTAGCGGGAGACAAGCAGTTCTTC. Protein product: CASRTRLAGDKQFF.

CDR3 amino acids: CASSRRTGGDPEKLFF. CDR3 coding DNA: TGTGCCAGTAGCCGGAGGACAGGGGGAGATCCGGAAAAACTGTTTTTT. The V gene is TRBV19, the J gene TRBJ1-4, with TRBD1 matching 10 bases. Germline loops: CDR1 LNHDA, CDR2 SQIVND (reference sequence). The CDR3 loop spans 16 amino acids. Germline trimming cut 6 bases from V and 8 bases from J; bases unmatched to any gene: 12.

V and J are TRBV9 and TRBJ2-2; D gene ambiguous. With 0 bases removed from V and 4 bases from J, the gap between germline ends came to 4 bases. Germline V gene sequence: CDR1 SGDLS, CDR2 YYNGEE. This CDR3 contains 13 residues. The CDR3 DNA sequence: TGTGCCAGCAGCGTAGGGCCCACCGGGGAGCTGTTTTTT. This gives the protein CASSVGPTGELFF.

CDR3 nucleotide sequence: TGTGCCAGCAGCCCGGGGAGCAGGGTGGAGGGTACGCAGTATTTT. Translation gives CASSPGSRVEGTQYF. The rearrangement uses TRBV7-2 and TRBJ2-3, with D maybe TRBD2 (6 bases). This CDR3 is 15 amino acids long. Germline CDR1 SGHTA, CDR2 FQGNSA. The V end lost 5 bases, the J end lost 8 bases, and 20 bases lay between the germline ends.